This passage covers 16 T cell receptor beta chains from one sample sequenced in a study of OX40 agonist ivuxolimab in advanced cancers. Profiling relied on immunoSEQ multiplex PCR, and the TCRdb table lists in-frame clones only, not all of them. Among 96,000 or so clones, under 85% were seen once, and the ten largest hold 5.8%. This material consisted of CD4+ or CD8+ T cells sorted from blood, taken in a trial of the OX40 agonist ivuxolimab. The origin of the receptors is an adult with an advanced solid tumor such as melanoma, head and neck, liver or kidney cancer.

The CDR3 bases are TGTGCCAGCAGCCGGGTGGGACAGGGATCCTACGAGCAGTACTTC. Protein sequence: CASSRVGQGSYEQYF. The gene calls are TRBV7-2 and TRBJ2-7; TRBD1 aligns across 9 bases. Germline CDR1 SGHTA, CDR2 FQGNSA. CDR3 size: 15 residues. The trim removed 5 bases at V and 1 base at J, leaving 6 bases unmatched.

The chain links TRBV30 to TRBJ1-4, with 7 bases aligning to TRBD1. CDR1 is GTSNPN, CDR2 SVGIG, per germline (reference sequence). The CDR3 consists of 15 residues. V lost 2 bases, J lost 1 base, and 4 bases stayed unmatched. CDR3 protein: CAWSPRDRTNEKLFF. The CDR3 coding sequence is TGTGCCTGGAGTCCAAGGGACAGAACTAATGAAAAACTGTTTTTT.

This clone was detected only a few times. The chain couples TRBV9 to TRBJ1-2; tentatively, D is TRBD1 (5 bases). Germline lookup yields CDR1 SGDLS and CDR2 YYNGEE. V was clipped by 4 bases and J by 8 bases, with 18 bases between them. This CDR3 contains 14 residues. Here the CDR3 reads CASSLLGQEGGYTF. CDR3 coding DNA: TGTGCCAGCAGCCTACTCGGTCAGGAGGGGGGCTACACCTTC.

This sequence joins TRBV5-1 and TRBJ1-2; D gene unclear. CDR3 size: 13 residues. Germline lookup yields CDR1 SGHRS and CDR2 YFSETQ. Trimming pared 0 bases from V and 8 bases from J, leaving 11 bases between. The CDR3 DNA sequence: TGCGCCAGCAGCTTGGTTCCCATGGGGGGCTACACCTTC. The encoded protein is CASSLVPMGGYTF.

The chain carries TRBV9 and TRBJ2-2, with TRBD2 identical over 9 bases. The CDR3 sequence is 16 residues long. V shed 4 bases and J 4 bases; nucleotides not matched to a gene: 8. Germline assignment: CDR1 SGDLS and CDR2 YYNGEE. The CDR3, as DNA: TGTGCCAGCAGCCCGAGGACTAGCGCATTCACCGGGGAGCTGTTTTTT. As protein: CASSPRTSAFTGELFF.

This chain links TRBV5-1 with TRBJ1-3, with D uncertain. Germline lookup yields CDR1 SGHRS and CDR2 YFSETQ. The CDR3 runs 14 residues. V lost 0 bases and J 0 bases, leaving 4 bases between the germline ends. CDR3 coding DNA: TGCGCCAGCAGCTTGGATATCTCTGGAAACACCATATATTTT. This gives the protein CASSLDISGNTIYF.

This sequence joins TRBV6-5 and TRBJ1-1; D call uncertain. V lost 6 bases and J 11 bases, leaving 19 bases between the germline ends. Germline loops: CDR1 MNHEY, CDR2 SVGAGI. The CDR3 extends over 13 amino acids. DNA for the CDR3: TGTGCCAGCAGAGGGTTTAGAGCGGAGCGTGCTTTCTTT. This encodes CASRGFRAERAFF.

V and J are TRBV28 and TRBJ2-7; no firm D call. V was shortened by 5 bases and J by 0 bases, with 5 bases between the two germline ends. Germline V CDR1 and CDR2: MDHEN, SYDVKM. CDR3 length equals 12 residues. The CDR3 DNA reads as TGTGCCAGCAGTCCCAGCTCCTACGAGCAGTACTTC. This translates into CASSPSSYEQYF.

This chain joins TRBV1 and TRBJ2-3; TRBD2 was called by the table and not checked on the DNA. TRBV1 is a listed pseudogene. This CDR3 has 18 residues. CDR3 bases: TGCACCAGCAGCCAAGGGCTCTCTCTAGCGGGGGTCATGGATACGCAGTATTTT. Translation: CTSSQGLSLAGVMDTQYF.

This chain joins TRBV28 and TRBJ2-7, with D perhaps TRBD2 (5 bases). The CDR3 sequence is 13 residues long. The V gene lost 3 bases and the J gene lost 7 bases, with 13 bases spanning the gap. Germline V lookup: CDR1 MDHEN, CDR2 SYDVKM. CDR3 in amino acids: CASSLGSVREQYF. In nucleotides, the CDR3 is TGTGCCAGCAGTTTGGGTAGCGTACGGGAGCAGTACTTC.

This chain joins TRBV10-1 and TRBJ1-1; D is uncertain. Germline V gene sequence: CDR1 WNHNN, CDR2 SYGVQD (reference sequence). CDR3 length: 15 residues. Trimming stripped 0 bases from V and 0 bases from J, with 8 bases between. The CDR3 DNA reads as TGCGCCAGCAGTGAGTCGTGGGGAATGAACACTGAAGCTTTCTTT. Translation gives CASSESWGMNTEAFF.

CDR3 sequence: CASSVLGGAGELFF. The CDR3 DNA is TGTGCCAGCAGCGTTCTCGGGGGGGCCGGGGAGCTGTTTTTT. The chain uses TRBV9 and TRBJ2-2; 8 nucleotides align to TRBD2. V lost 2 bases to trimming and J lost 6 bases; unmatched junction nucleotides: 3. The CDR3 extends over 14 amino acids. Germline loops: CDR1 SGDLS, CDR2 YYNGEE.

The chain combines TRBV6-5 with TRBJ2-4, with a weak D call TRBD2 (7 bases). The germline V gene encodes CDR1 MNHEY and CDR2 SVGAGI. There are 16 residues in the CDR3. Trimming shortened V by 2 bases and J by 4 bases, and 15 bases separated the two germline ends. The CDR3 is CASSYGRGAAKNIQYF. Written as DNA, the CDR3 is TGTGCCAGCAGTTACGGTCGGGGGGCGGCTAAAAACATTCAGTACTTC.

In its sample, this clone was seen a few times. This chain uses TRBV28 with TRBJ1-2, with 10 bases aligning to TRBD1. After removal of 1 base from V and 6 bases from J, the junction contained 5 bases not matched to a gene. CDR3 length: 15 amino acids. The germline V gene encodes CDR1 MDHEN and CDR2 SYDVKM. This chain's CDR3 is CASSLLGQGRDGYTF. The CDR3 coding sequence is TGTGCCAGCAGTTTATTGGGACAGGGGAGGGATGGCTACACCTTC.

The chain uses TRBV5-4 and TRBJ1-6; D is uncertain. V lost 0 bases to trimming and J lost 7 bases, with 14 bases between them. Germline CDR1 and CDR2: SGHNT and YYREEE (reference sequence). The CDR3 length is 16 residues. The CDR3 here is CASSLEDPLRNSPLHF. Here the CDR3 DNA reads TGTGCCAGCAGCTTGGAGGACCCACTCAGGAATTCACCCCTCCACTTT.

The genes are TRBV21-1 and TRBJ2-7; the table's D call, TRBD2, has no DNA check behind it. TRBV21-1 is annotated as a pseudogene. The CDR3 covers 13 residues. CDR3 nucleotides: TGTGCCAGCAGCAAAAGTTGTGAGTACGAGCAGTACTTC. Protein sequence: CASSKSCEYEQYF.